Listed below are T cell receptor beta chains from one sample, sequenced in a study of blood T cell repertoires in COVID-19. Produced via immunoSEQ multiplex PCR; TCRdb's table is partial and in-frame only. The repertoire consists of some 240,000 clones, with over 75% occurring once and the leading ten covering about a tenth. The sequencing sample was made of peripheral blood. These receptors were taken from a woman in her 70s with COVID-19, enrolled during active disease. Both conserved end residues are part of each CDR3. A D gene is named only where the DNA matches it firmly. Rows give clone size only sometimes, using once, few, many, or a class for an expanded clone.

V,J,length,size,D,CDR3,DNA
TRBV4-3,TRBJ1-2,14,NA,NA,CASSQDRGNYGYTF,TGCGCCAGCAGCCAAGACCGGGGGAACTATGGCTACACCTTC
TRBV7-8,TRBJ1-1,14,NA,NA,CASSDLNRNTEAFF,TGTGCCAGCAGCGACCTCAACAGGAACACTGAAGCTTTCTTT
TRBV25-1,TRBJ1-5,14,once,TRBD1,CASSTGALNQPQHF,TGTGCCAGCAGTACAGGGGCCCTAAATCAGCCCCAGCATTTT
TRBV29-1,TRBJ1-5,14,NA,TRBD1,CSVLGQGLNQPQHF,TGCAGCGTCTTAGGACAGGGACTCAATCAGCCCCAGCATTTT
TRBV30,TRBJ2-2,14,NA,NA,CAWIRGGSAGELFF,TGTGCCTGGATACGGGGAGGTAGCGCCGGGGAGCTGTTTTTT
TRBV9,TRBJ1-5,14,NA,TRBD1,CASSVGPRGEPQHF,TGTGCCAGCAGCGTAGGACCCAGGGGGGAGCCCCAGCATTTT
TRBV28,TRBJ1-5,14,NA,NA,CASSPRTYSQPQHF,TGTGCCAGCAGTCCCCGGACATACAGTCAGCCCCAGCATTTT
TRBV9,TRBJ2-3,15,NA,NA,CASTSGGAGTDTQYF,TGTGCCAGCACGTCAGGCGGGGCAGGCACAGATACGCAGTATTTT
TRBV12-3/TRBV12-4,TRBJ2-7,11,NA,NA,CASSKLNEQYF,TGTGCCAGCAGCAAACTTAACGAGCAGTACTTC
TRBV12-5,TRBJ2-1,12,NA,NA,CASAPSVAEQFF,TGTGCTAGTGCCCCCAGCGTTGCTGAGCAGTTCTTC
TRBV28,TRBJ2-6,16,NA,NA,CASSFVSGSGANVLTF,TGTGCCAGCAGTTTCGTTTCGGGCTCTGGGGCCAACGTCCTGACTTTC
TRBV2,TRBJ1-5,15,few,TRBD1,CASSWDRGSNQPQHF,TGTGCCAGCTCCTGGGACAGGGGAAGCAATCAGCCCCAGCATTTT
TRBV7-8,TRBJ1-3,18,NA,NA,CASSLASGGLSSGNTIYF,TGTGCCAGCAGCTTAGCGTCTGGGGGACTAAGCTCTGGAAACACCATATATTTT
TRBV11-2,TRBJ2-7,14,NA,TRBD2,CASSLGTSGTEQYF,TGTGCCAGCAGCTTGGGGACTAGCGGGACCGAGCAGTACTTC
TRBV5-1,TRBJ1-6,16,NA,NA,CASSPAAQGSNSPLHF,TGCGCCAGCAGCCCTGCCGCACAGGGAAGTAATTCACCCCTCCACTTT
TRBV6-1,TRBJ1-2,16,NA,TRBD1,CASSEIRRQGAYGYTF,TGTGCCAGCAGTGAAATCCGTAGGCAGGGGGCCTATGGCTACACCTTC
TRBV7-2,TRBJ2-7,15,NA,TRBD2,CASSPRTSGGYEQYF,TGTGCCAGCAGCCCCCGGACTAGCGGGGGTTACGAGCAGTACTTC
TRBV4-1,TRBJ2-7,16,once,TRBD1,CASSQVSGQGTGEQYF,TGCGCCAGCAGCCAAGTGTCGGGACAGGGGACCGGGGAGCAGTACTTC
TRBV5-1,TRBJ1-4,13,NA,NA,CASSLVAGEKLFF,TGCGCCAGCAGCTTGGTGGCAGGGGAAAAACTGTTTTTT
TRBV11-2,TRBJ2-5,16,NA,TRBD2,CASSLREEARQETQYF,TGTGCCAGCAGTTTGCGGGAGGAGGCCCGCCAAGAGACCCAGTACTTC
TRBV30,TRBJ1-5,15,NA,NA,CAWSVSGALDQPQHF,TGTGCCTGGAGTGTAAGTGGGGCGCTGGATCAGCCCCAGCATTTT
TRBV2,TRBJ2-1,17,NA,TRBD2,CASKVFWNGRPNNEQFF,TGTGCCAGCAAGGTGTTTTGGAACGGGAGGCCCAACAATGAGCAGTTCTTC
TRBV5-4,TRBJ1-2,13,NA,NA,CASSLQGGYGYTF,TGTGCCAGCAGCTTGCAGGGCGGATATGGCTACACCTTC
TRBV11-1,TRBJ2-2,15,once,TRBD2,CASSLTSENTGELFF,TGTGCCAGCAGCTTGACTAGCGAGAACACCGGGGAGCTGTTTTTT
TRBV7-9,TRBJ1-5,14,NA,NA,CASSSDRFNQPQHF,TGTGCCAGCAGCTCTGACAGGTTCAATCAGCCCCAGCATTTT
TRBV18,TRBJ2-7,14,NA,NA,CASSPPGGKGEQYF,TGTGCCAGCTCACCCCCAGGGGGGAAAGGCGAGCAGTACTTC
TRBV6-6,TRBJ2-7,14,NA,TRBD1,CASSYRDRVEEQYF,TGTGCCAGCAGTTACCGGGACAGGGTGGAAGAGCAGTACTTC
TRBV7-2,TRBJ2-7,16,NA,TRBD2,CASSESSGRAGYEQYF,TGTGCCAGCAGCGAGTCCAGCGGGAGGGCCGGATACGAGCAGTACTTC
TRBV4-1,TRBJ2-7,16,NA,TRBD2,CASSQDLTGGPYEQYF,TGCGCCAGCAGCCAAGATCTCACGGGAGGCCCCTACGAGCAGTACTTC
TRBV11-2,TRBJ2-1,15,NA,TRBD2,CASSWTSASYNEQFF,TGTGCCAGCAGCTGGACTAGCGCTTCCTACAATGAGCAGTTCTTC
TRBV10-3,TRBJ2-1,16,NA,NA,CAIGRRRAFLYNEQFF,TGTGCCATCGGCCGCAGGAGGGCCTTCCTCTACAATGAGCAGTTCTTC
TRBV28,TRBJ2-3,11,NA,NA,CASTAGDTQYF,TGTGCCAGCACCGCCGGAGATACGCAGTATTTT
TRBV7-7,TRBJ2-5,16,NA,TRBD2,CASSFSSGGRAVTQYF,TGTGCTAGCAGCTTCTCTAGCGGCGGGAGGGCCGTGACCCAGTACTTC
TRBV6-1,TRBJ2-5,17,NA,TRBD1,CASSDRGTGWAVETQYF,TGTGCCAGCAGTGATCGGGGGACAGGGTGGGCGGTGGAGACCCAGTACTTC
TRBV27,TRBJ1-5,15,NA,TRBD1,CASSLDRGQGQPQHF,TGTGCCAGCAGTTTAGACAGGGGGCAGGGCCAGCCCCAGCATTTT
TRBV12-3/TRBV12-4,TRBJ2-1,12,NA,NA,CASSSLNNEQFF,TGTGCCAGCAGTTCCCTAAACAATGAGCAGTTCTTC
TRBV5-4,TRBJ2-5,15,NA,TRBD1,CASSTGGTGGETQYF,TGTGCCAGCAGCACGGGCGGGACAGGAGGGGAGACCCAGTACTTC
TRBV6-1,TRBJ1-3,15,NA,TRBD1,CASIELQGAGNTIYF,TGTGCCAGCATTGAACTACAGGGGGCTGGAAACACCATATATTTT
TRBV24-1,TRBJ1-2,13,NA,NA,CATSDGGAYGYTF,TGTGCCACCAGTGATGGGGGGGCCTATGGCTACACCTTC